The 16 T cell receptor beta chains presented below share a single source sample, sequenced in a study of blood T cell repertoires in COVID-19. The table came from immunoSEQ multiplex PCR; TCRdb's copy has only in-frame clones and leaves some out. Counted here are roughly 190,000 clones, 70% to 85% occurring once; the ten biggest clones make up 3.2%. The sample consisted of PBMCs or T cells enriched from blood (not recorded which). The receptors were sampled from a woman in her twenties or thirties who had recovered from COVID-19.

With regard to this clone: This same CDR3 is encoded by further DNA sequences in the sample. The chain recombines TRBV28 with TRBJ2-4, with D possibly matching TRBD2 (6 bases). V dropped 2 bases and J dropped 1 base, with 6 bases sitting between them. CDR1 is MDHEN, CDR2 SYDVKM, per germline. The length of the CDR3 is 14 residues. CDR3 bases: TGTGCCAGCAGTTTAGGAGGGGCCAAAAACATTCAGTACTTC. This codes for CASSLGGAKNIQYF.

This chain links TRBV9 with TRBJ1-6; 8 nucleotides match TRBD1. The V segment lost 2 bases and the J segment 5 bases; nucleotides outside the gene matches: 0. Per germline, CDR1 SGDLS and CDR2 YYNGEE. The CDR3 length is 14 residues. CDR3 in DNA: TGTGCCAGCAGCGTGGGACAGGATAATTCACCCCTCCACTTT. It yields the protein CASSVGQDNSPLHF.

In DNA, the CDR3 is TGTGCCAGCAGCCAATTTAGAGCGAACACTGAAGCTTTCTTT. Translation gives CASSQFRANTEAFF. The rearrangement uses TRBV3-1 (or the pseudogene TRBV3-2) and TRBJ1-1, with D hard to call. The CDR3 contains 14 residues. Germline V gene data show CDR1 as LGHDT and CDR2 as YNNKEL (reference sequence). The ends were cut back, 2 bases at V and 1 base at J, with 8 bases in the middle.

The rearrangement uses TRBV7-9 and TRBJ2-3, with 8 nucleotides matching TRBD2. The CDR3 contains 17 residues. V trimming: 1 base; J trimming: 2 bases; junction bases outside the gene matches: 8. Germline CDR1 reads SEHNR; CDR2 reads FQNEAQ (reference sequence). In nucleotides, the CDR3 is TGTGCCAGCAGCTTAGACCCGGCTAGCGGGTTCACAGATACGCAGTATTTT. This gives the protein CASSLDPASGFTDTQYF.

This chain joins TRBV7-9 and TRBJ2-3; 11 bases agree with TRBD2. Germline V lookup: CDR1 SEHNR, CDR2 FQNEAQ (reference sequence). The CDR3 runs to 18 residues. V dropped 1 base and J dropped 5; count of bases not matched to a gene: 11. Here the CDR3 reads CASSLEWGTSGNLDTQYF. DNA for the CDR3: TGTGCCAGCAGCTTAGAGTGGGGGACTAGCGGTAATTTAGATACGCAGTATTTT.

The chain employs TRBV5-8 and TRBJ2-1; 12 bases are shared with TRBD2. V lost 2 bases and J lost 2; bases outside the gene matches: 8. The V gene's germline CDR1 is SGHTS and CDR2 YDEGEE. The CDR3 loop spans 18 amino acids. The CDR3 here is CASSFSLAGGPAYNEQFF. CDR3 coding DNA: TGTGCCAGCAGCTTCAGTCTAGCGGGGGGGCCGGCCTACAATGAGCAGTTCTTC.

This clone turned up a few times. The chain combines TRBV10-3 with TRBJ2-3; D gene unclear. In germline, CDR1 is ENHRY, CDR2 SYGVKD. V was trimmed by 10 bases and J by 1 base, leaving 9 bases between them. CDR3 length: 12 residues. CDR3 in DNA: TGTGCCACGTCGTCGGGCACAGATACGCAGTATTTT. This sequence encodes CATSSGTDTQYF.

This chain uses TRBV11-2 with TRBJ1-1; D is unclear. The V end was cut by 0 bases, the J end by 11 bases, with 10 bases between. Germline V CDR1 and CDR2: SGHAT, FQNNGV. This CDR3 comprises 12 residues. CDR3 region: CASSLDRRWAFF. Written as DNA, the CDR3 is TGTGCCAGCAGCTTAGATCGGAGGTGGGCTTTCTTT.

Only a few counts were recorded for this clone. The chain joins TRBV27 to TRBJ1-6, with D unclear. The CDR3 consists of 14 residues. V was pared by 6 bases and J by 0 bases, with 6 bases between. Germline V CDR1 and CDR2: MNHEY, SMNVEV (reference sequence). The CDR3 region has the DNA TGTGCCAGCAGCGGGAGCTCCTATAATTCACCCCTCCACTTT. Protein sequence: CASSGSSYNSPLHF.

The count of this clone is one. This chain uses TRBV7-8 with TRBJ1-1; D not resolved. The CDR3 length is 14 residues. Trimming removed 4 bases from V and 5 bases from J, with 14 bases in between. The V gene's germline CDR1 is SGHVS and CDR2 FQNEAQ. The DNA for the CDR3 is TGTGCCAGCAGCTACCAACCGCGGAAGACTGAAGCTTTCTTT. Protein sequence: CASSYQPRKTEAFF.

The chain joins TRBV5-4 to TRBJ2-7; maybe TRBD2 (6 bases). Between the trimmed V and J ends, which lost 4 bases and 3 bases, there was a span of 8 bases. Germline V lookup: CDR1 SGHNT, CDR2 YYREEE (reference sequence). The length of the CDR3 is 12 residues. This chain's CDR3 is CASSKGLYEQYF. In DNA, the CDR3 is TGTGCCAGCAGCAAGGGACTCTACGAGCAGTACTTC.

This clone was detected once. The V gene is TRBV9, the J gene TRBJ1-6; 10 bases line up with TRBD1. The germline V gene encodes CDR1 SGDLS and CDR2 YYNGEE. This CDR3 region has 17 residues. V gave up 1 base and J gave up 5 bases; unmatched junction bases: 6. Here the CDR3 reads CASSVYGQGENNSPLHF. The CDR3 DNA follows: TGTGCCAGCAGCGTATACGGACAGGGGGAAAATAATTCACCCCTCCACTTT.

This clone has just a few counts. The CDR3 protein is CASSQEDYRDRGETQYF. Written as DNA, the CDR3 is TGCGCCAGCAGCCAAGAAGATTACCGGGACAGAGGGGAGACCCAGTACTTC. The chain employs TRBV4-1 and TRBJ2-5; TRBD1 matches at 7 bases. V was clipped by 0 bases and J by 5 bases; unmatched bases: 12. This CDR3 has 17 amino acids. CDR1 is MGHRA, CDR2 YSYEKL, per germline.

V gene TRBV13 combines with J gene TRBJ2-5; TRBD1 might be the D (6 bases). Germline values: CDR1 PRHDT, CDR2 FYEKMQ (reference sequence). The CDR3 consists of 14 residues. V was pared by 3 bases and J by 1 base, with 9 bases between. The CDR3 loop is CASSFLGAQETQYF. CDR3 nucleotide sequence: TGTGCCAGCAGCTTTTTGGGGGCCCAAGAGACCCAGTACTTC.

The chain has TRBV11-2 and TRBJ1-6; TRBD1 is a possible D gene (5 bases). CDR1 is SGHAT and CDR2 is FQNNGV in the germline V gene. V dropped 8 bases and J dropped 7 bases, with 12 bases sitting between them. The CDR3 length is 13 residues. The CDR3 protein is CASAGHSNSPLHF. The CDR3 DNA reads TGTGCCAGCGCCGGACACTCAAATTCACCCCTCCACTTT.

This chain joins TRBV6-4 and TRBJ2-1, with 14 bases matching TRBD2. V dropped 0 bases and J dropped 9; count of bases not matched to a gene: 1. Germline CDR1 is MRHNA and CDR2 is SNTAGT. The CDR3 runs to 15 residues. CDR3 loop: CASSDSTSGGAEQFF. As DNA, the CDR3 is TGTGCCAGCAGTGACTCGACTAGCGGGGGGGCTGAGCAGTTCTTC.